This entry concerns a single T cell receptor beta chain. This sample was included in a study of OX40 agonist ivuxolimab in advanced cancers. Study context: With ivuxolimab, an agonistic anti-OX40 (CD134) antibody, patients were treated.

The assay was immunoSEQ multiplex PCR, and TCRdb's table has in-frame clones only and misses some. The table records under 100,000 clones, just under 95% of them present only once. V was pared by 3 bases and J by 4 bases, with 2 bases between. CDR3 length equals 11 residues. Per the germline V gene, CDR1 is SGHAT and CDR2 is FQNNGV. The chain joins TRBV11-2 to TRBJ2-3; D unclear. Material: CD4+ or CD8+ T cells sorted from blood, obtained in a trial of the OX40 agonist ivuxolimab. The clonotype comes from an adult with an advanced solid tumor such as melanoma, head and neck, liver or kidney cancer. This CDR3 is CASSFPDTQYF. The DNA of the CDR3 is TGTGCCAGCAGCTTCCCAGATACGCAGTATTTT.